This T cell receptor (beta chain) was identified in a study of OX40 agonist ivuxolimab in advanced cancers. As for the study in general: Antecedent anti-PD-1, anti-PD-L1 or anti-CTLA-4 therapy was permissible, with approximately 44% having received some. Among those treated, three patients had partial responses, one with hepatocellular carcinoma and two with cutaneous melanoma.

Generated by immunoSEQ multiplex PCR, the TCRdb table keeps only in-frame clones and is missing some. The sample carries around 36,000 clones, over 80% recorded once. Trimming shortened V by 5 bases and J by 4 bases, and 17 bases separated the two germline ends. This CDR3 is built from 15 residues. Germline V gene sequence: CDR1 MNHEY, CDR2 SMNVEV (reference sequence). Study-wide points: In a subset of nonresponders, normalized T-cell clonal expansion was also low.

This clone was seen a handful of times. Its antigen is as yet unknown. The source material was CD4+ or CD8+ T cells sorted from blood, sampled in a trial of the OX40 agonist ivuxolimab. V usage is TRBV27 and J usage is TRBJ2-5; a possible D gene is TRBD2 (6 bases). The clonotype originates from an adult with an advanced solid tumor such as melanoma, head and neck, liver or kidney cancer. The CDR3 DNA is TGTGCCAGCAGTCTAGCCCCGGGACTCCCAGAGACCCAGTACTTC. Translating it yields CASSLAPGLPETQYF.